These 17 T cell receptor beta chains were all obtained from the same sample, sequenced in a study of cytomegalovirus exposure and HLA in healthy donors. Vbeta (60) and Jbeta (13) primers were used in the PCR. The method was immunoSEQ multiplex PCR; TCRdb's version includes in-frame clones alone and lacks a portion of them. The sample records about 160,000 clones, 84% being singletons. The sequenced sample consisted of PBMCs. These receptors came from a man younger than 40 in good health and CMV-seronegative.

V usage is TRBV21-1 and J usage is TRBJ1-2. TRBV21-1 is a pseudogene locus. This CDR3 region has 14 residues. CDR3 in DNA: TGTGCCAGCAGCTCGAAGAGGGCTAACTATGGCTACACCTTC. Its translation is CASSSKRANYGYTF.

This clone was observed once. In the same sample, other DNA sequences code for this CDR3. The chain joins TRBV6-5 to TRBJ2-1; 11 nucleotides align to TRBD2. Germline V lookup: CDR1 MNHEY, CDR2 SVGAGI. V shed 6 bases and J 8 bases; nucleotides not matched to a gene: 9. CDR3 length: 15 residues. For the CDR3, the DNA is TGTGCCAGCAGCCCCGGGACTAGCGGTAAAGATGAGCAGTTCTTC. Protein: CASSPGTSGKDEQFF.

The chain carries TRBV2 and TRBJ2-7; 7 nucleotides line up with TRBD1. CDR3 length equals 13 residues. V lost 3 bases to trimming and J lost 5 bases; unmatched junction nucleotides: 4. CDR1 is SNHLY, CDR2 FYNNEI, per germline. DNA for the CDR3: TGTGCCAGCAGTGATGACAGGGAAGACGAGCAGTACTTC. Encoded protein: CASSDDREDEQYF.

This chain links TRBV6-5 with TRBJ2-3; maybe TRBD1 (5 bases). V was shortened by 0 bases and J by 11 bases, with 9 bases between the two germline ends. The CDR3 runs to 12 residues. Germline V gene data show CDR1 as MNHEY and CDR2 as SVGAGI. In DNA form, the CDR3 reads TGTGCCAGCAGTTACTCCTTGACAGAGCAGTATTTT. Its translation: CASSYSLTEQYF.

Details on this clone: Other nucleotide sequences in the sample specify the same CDR3. This chain joins TRBV4-3 and TRBJ2-1, with D perhaps TRBD2 (5 bases). This CDR3 comprises 17 residues. Germline assignment: CDR1 LGHNA and CDR2 YSLEER. Trimming shortened V by 0 bases and J by 9 bases, and 21 bases separated the two germline ends. CDR3 sequence reads: CASSQDTTGSLTGEQFF. CDR3 DNA: TGCGCCAGCAGCCAAGATACTACGGGATCCTTGACGGGTGAGCAGTTCTTC.

The DNA for the CDR3 is TGTGCCAGCAGCTTAGGACTAGGTCTCCTCCCATCCTACGAGCAGTACTTC. This sequence encodes CASSLGLGLLPSYEQYF. This chain joins TRBV11-3 and TRBJ2-7; a weak D match, TRBD2 (6 bases). V lost 1 base, J lost 1 base, and 17 bases lay in between. Germline V CDR1 and CDR2: SGHNT, YENEEA. This CDR3 region has 17 residues.

This clone was seen a single time. The V and J genes are TRBV5-1 and TRBJ2-5; no definite D call. Germline V lookup: CDR1 SGHRS, CDR2 YFSETQ. This CDR3 is built from 13 residues. V dropped 3 bases and J dropped 1 base, with 7 bases sitting between them. The CDR3 sequence: CASSYRPQETQYF. CDR3 bases: TGCGCCAGCAGCTACAGACCCCAAGAGACCCAGTACTTC.

This clone was seen only once. The chain uses TRBV5-3 and TRBJ1-5; perhaps TRBD1 as D (6 bases). TRBV5-3 is recorded as an ORF, its role being uncertain. V was pared by 5 bases and J by 0 bases, with 6 bases between. The CDR3 is made up of 13 amino acids. This chain's CDR3 is CARRDSSNQPQHF. In DNA, the CDR3 is TGTGCCAGAAGGGACAGTAGCAATCAGCCCCAGCATTTT.

The chain is built from TRBV5-8 and TRBJ1-2; tentative D call: TRBD1 (5 bases). Germline-derived CDR1 and CDR2 are SGHTS and YDEGEE. This CDR3 region has 14 residues. V was pared by 3 bases and J by 4 bases, with 13 bases between. In DNA, the CDR3 is TGTGCCAGCAGCTCCAATCGACAGCCCTATGGCTACACCTTC. Protein sequence: CASSSNRQPYGYTF. Combining the CDR3 with reference TRBV5-8 and TRBJ1-2 gives the whole variable domain EAGVTQSPTHLIKTRGQQATLRCSPISGHTSVYWYQQALGLGLQFLLWYDEGEERNRGNFPPRFSGRQFPNYSSELNVNALELEDSALYLCASSSNRQPYGYTFGSGTRLTVV.

The chain joins TRBV21-1 to TRBJ1-1; TRBD1 is the table's D call and was not checked against the DNA. TRBV21-1 is recorded as a pseudogene. The CDR3 contains 11 residues. DNA for the CDR3: TGTGCCAGCAGCACAGGGACTGAAGCTTTCTTT. This codes for CASSTGTEAFF.

The rearrangement joins TRBV9 to TRBJ2-4; the D gene is possibly TRBD1 (6 bases). CDR1 SGDLS and CDR2 YYNGEE come from the germline V gene. The V gene lost 0 bases and the J gene lost 0 bases, with 7 bases spanning the gap. The CDR3 contains 15 residues. The CDR3 DNA reads TGTGCCAGCAGCGTAGGAGGGGGAGCCAAAAACATTCAGTACTTC. Translation: CASSVGGGAKNIQYF.

This chain connects TRBV6-5 to TRBJ2-5, with TRBD2 identical over 9 bases. The DNA end is a closer match to TRBJ2-7, so the J assignment may be wrong. CDR3 length: 14 residues. Looked up from germline, CDR1 is MNHEY and CDR2 is SVGAGI. The CDR3 here is CASRPTSGAYEQYF. CDR3 in DNA: TGTGCCAGCCGCCCGACTAGCGGAGCCTACGAGCAGTACTTC.

The rearrangement uses TRBV6-1 and TRBJ2-5; maybe TRBD2 (6 bases). The CDR3 covers 13 residues. The V gene lost 8 bases and the J gene lost 5 bases, with 15 bases spanning the gap. Per germline, CDR1 MNHNS and CDR2 SASEGT. The CDR3 is CASGGSYLETQYF. The CDR3 region has the DNA TGTGCCAGCGGGGGGAGCTATCTGGAGACCCAGTACTTC.

V and J are TRBV30 and TRBJ2-5; 9 nucleotides align to TRBD1. V lost 1 base to trimming and J lost 2 bases; unmatched junction nucleotides: 11. The CDR3 runs to 17 residues. Germline loops: CDR1 GTSNPN, CDR2 SVGIG (reference sequence). The CDR3 region has the DNA TGTGCCTGGAGTGGGCTTTCCGGGACAGGGCCTCAAGAGACCCAGTACTTC. Protein: CAWSGLSGTGPQETQYF.

The V and J genes are TRBV7-2 and TRBJ1-2, with D perhaps matching TRBD1 (5 bases). The V end was cut by 4 bases, the J end by 5 bases, with 20 bases between. Germline assignment: CDR1 SGHTA and CDR2 FQGNSA. The CDR3 has 16 amino acids. Here the CDR3 reads CASSSLGARVVYGYTF. For the CDR3, the DNA is TGTGCCAGCAGCTCATTAGGCGCCAGGGTGGTTTATGGCTACACCTTC.

This clone was recorded once. The chain carries TRBV6-6 and TRBJ1-5; D remains ambiguous. Germline CDR1 is MNHNY and CDR2 is SVGAGI (reference sequence). CDR3 length: 11 residues. The ends were cut back, 2 bases at V and 11 bases at J, with 7 bases in the middle. The CDR3 region is CASSYANSQHF. The CDR3 DNA sequence: TGTGCCAGCAGTTACGCGAACTCCCAGCATTTT.

This chain connects TRBV7-6 to TRBJ1-3, with 7 bases aligning to TRBD1. The germline V gene encodes CDR1 SGHVS and CDR2 FNYEAQ. Trimming cost V 2 bases and J 1 base; bases outside gene matches: 8. The CDR3 extends over 17 amino acids. The CDR3 spells CASSLSRQGKSGNTIYF. DNA for the CDR3: TGTGCCAGCAGCTTATCGAGACAGGGCAAATCTGGAAACACCATATATTTT.